The text below deals with one T cell receptor beta chain. Its antigen is still unknown. Trimming left V 5 bases short and J 4 bases short, with 11 bases between. Germline V lookup: CDR1 MDHEN, CDR2 SYDVKM. This CDR3 has 13 amino acids. Data came from immunoSEQ multiplex PCR; TCRdb stores just in-frame clones and leaves some out. The data show 2,500,000 or so clones, approximately 93% seen once. This entry is derived from a study of shared clonotypes between healthy human individuals. Whole-study results and caveats: An anticipated effect of sequencing depth on clonotype sharing among donors was recognized.

Investigators divided CD4+ cells into CD45RA+ naive and CD45RA-negative memory subsets. This TCR was recovered from a man aged 18 to 35 in good health. Some clones in this sample may be carry-over from other donors' samples. The chain joins TRBV28 to TRBJ1-2; D unresolved. The sample comprised naive CD4+ T cells from PBMCs. Subset described: CD45RA+ positively selected. The CDR3 is CASSPSFPYGYTF. The CDR3 DNA reads as TGTGCCAGCAGTCCCTCTTTTCCCTATGGCTACACCTTC.